The present T cell receptor (beta chain) was sequenced within a study of blood T cell repertoires in COVID-19. Study overall: PBMCs, B-cell-depleted T cells, or T cells were the source of the cDNA or gDNA that made up the material.

Per the original methods: Amplification of reference gene primers was used by the study to estimate nucleated cell counts. The data were produced by immunoSEQ multiplex PCR, yet TCRdb's version contains in-frame clones alone and is incomplete. V and J calls and clone size come straight from that table; D and trimming were deduced from the DNA. The repertoire includes 50,000 to 55,000 clones, more than 75% of them detected once, and around 4% sits in the top ten. The ends lost 5 bases at V and 4 bases at J; junction bases unmatched: 17. CDR1 and CDR2 from the germline V gene are SGHVS and FNYEAQ. This CDR3 comprises 19 residues.

This chain joins TRBV7-6 and TRBJ1-1, with 12 bases identical to TRBD1. The TCR sequence derives from a man aged 50-59 years with acute or convalescent COVID-19. The specimen was peripheral blood. CDR3 sequence: CASSARGGGTGGAGTEAFF. The CDR3 nucleotides are TGTGCCAGCAGCGCTCGTGGCGGGGGGACAGGGGGCGCTGGCACTGAAGCTTTCTTT.